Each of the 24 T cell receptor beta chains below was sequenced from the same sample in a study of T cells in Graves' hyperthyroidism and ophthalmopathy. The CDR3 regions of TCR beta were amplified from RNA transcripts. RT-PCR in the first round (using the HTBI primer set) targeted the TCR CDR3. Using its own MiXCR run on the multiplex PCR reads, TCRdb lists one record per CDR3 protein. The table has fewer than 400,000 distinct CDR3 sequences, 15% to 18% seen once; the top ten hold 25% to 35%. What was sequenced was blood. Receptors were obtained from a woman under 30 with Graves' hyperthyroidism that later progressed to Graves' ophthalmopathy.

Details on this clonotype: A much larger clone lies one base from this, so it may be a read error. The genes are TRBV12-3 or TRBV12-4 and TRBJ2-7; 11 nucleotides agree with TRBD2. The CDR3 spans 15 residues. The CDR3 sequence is CASSLRLAGSYEQHF. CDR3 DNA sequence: TGTGCCAGCAGCCTTAGACTAGCGGGGTCCTACGAGCAGCACTTC.

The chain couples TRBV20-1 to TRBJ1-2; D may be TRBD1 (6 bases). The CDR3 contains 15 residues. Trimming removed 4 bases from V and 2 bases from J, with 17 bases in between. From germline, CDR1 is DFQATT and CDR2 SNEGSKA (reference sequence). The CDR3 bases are TGCAGTGCTACCACCTCCTTCACAGGGAACTATGGCTACACCTTC. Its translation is CSATTSFTGNYGYTF.

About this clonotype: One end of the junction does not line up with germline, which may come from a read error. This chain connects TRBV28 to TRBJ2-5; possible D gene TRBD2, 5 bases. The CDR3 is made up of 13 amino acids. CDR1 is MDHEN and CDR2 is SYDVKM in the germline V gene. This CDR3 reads CASGFGVAETQYF. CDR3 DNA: TGTGCCAGCGGTTTCGGGGTCGCGGAGACCCAGTACTTC.

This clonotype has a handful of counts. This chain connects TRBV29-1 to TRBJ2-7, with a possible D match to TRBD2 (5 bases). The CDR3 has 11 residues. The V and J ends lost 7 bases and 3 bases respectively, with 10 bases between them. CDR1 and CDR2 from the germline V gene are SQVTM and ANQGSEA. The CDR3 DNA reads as TGCAGCGCTCTACTAGTCTACGAGCAGTACTTC. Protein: CSALLVYEQYF.

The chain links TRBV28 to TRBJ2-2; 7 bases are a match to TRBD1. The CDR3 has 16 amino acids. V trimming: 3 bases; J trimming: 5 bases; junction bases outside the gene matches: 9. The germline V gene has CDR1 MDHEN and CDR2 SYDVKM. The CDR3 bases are TGTGCCAGCAGTTTGGGAACAGGGGTGAGGACCGGGGAGCTGTTTTTT. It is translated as CASSLGTGVRTGELFF.

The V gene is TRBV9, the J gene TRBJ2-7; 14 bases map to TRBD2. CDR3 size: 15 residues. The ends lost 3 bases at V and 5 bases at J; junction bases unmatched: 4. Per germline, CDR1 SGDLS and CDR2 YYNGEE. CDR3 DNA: TGTGCCAGCAGCGGGGGGACTAGCGGGAGCGACGAGCAGTACTTC. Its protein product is CASSGGTSGSDEQYF.

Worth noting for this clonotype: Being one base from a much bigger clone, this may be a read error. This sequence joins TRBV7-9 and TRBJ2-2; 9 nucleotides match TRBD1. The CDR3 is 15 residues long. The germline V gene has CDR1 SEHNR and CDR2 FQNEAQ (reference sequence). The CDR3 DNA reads TGTGCCAGCAGCCCCATCACAGGGGGCACCGGGGAGCGGTTTTTT. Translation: CASSPITGGTGERFF.

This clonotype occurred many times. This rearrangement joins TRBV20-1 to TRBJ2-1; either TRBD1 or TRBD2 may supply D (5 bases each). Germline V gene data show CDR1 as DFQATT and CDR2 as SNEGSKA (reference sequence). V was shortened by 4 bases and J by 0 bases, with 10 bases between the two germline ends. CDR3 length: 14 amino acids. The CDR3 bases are TGCAGTGCTACCGGGACGAGCTCCTACAATGAGCAGTTCTTC. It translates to CSATGTSSYNEQFF.

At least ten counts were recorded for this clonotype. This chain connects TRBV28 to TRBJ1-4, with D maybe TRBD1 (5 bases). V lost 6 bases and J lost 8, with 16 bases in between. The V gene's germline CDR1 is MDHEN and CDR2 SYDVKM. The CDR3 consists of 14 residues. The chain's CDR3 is CASSRSGEWEKLFF. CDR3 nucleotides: TGTGCCAGCAGCAGGTCGGGGGAATGGGAAAAACTGTTTTTT. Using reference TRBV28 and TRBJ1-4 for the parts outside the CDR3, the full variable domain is DVKVTQSSRYLVKRTGEKVFLECVQDMDHENMFWYRQDPGLGLRLIYFSYDVKMKEKGDIPEGYSVSREKKERFSLILESASTNQTSMYLCASSRSGEWEKLFFGSGTQLSVL.

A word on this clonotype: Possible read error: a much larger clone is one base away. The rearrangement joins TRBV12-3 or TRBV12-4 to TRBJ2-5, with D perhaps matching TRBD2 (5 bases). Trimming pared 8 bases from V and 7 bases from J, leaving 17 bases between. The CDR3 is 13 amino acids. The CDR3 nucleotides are TGTGCCAGCGCCGATACTAGTGTGGGGACCCAGTACTTC. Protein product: CASADTSVGTQYF.

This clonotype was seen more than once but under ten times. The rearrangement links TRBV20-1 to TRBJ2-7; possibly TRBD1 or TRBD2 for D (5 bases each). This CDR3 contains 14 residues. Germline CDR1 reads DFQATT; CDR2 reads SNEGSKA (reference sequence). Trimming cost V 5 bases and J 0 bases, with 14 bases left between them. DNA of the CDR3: TGCAGTGCTGTCGACGGGACCAGCTCCTACGAGCAGTACTTC. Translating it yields CSAVDGTSSYEQYF.

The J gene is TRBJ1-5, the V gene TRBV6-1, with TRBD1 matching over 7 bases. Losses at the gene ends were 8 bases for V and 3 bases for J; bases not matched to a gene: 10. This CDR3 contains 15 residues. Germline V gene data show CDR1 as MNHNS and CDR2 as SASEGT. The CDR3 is CASRRDRDYNQPQHF. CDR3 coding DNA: TGTGCCAGCCGAAGGGACAGAGATTACAATCAGCCCCAGCATTTT.

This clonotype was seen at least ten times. CDR3 nucleotides: TGTGCCAGCAGCCACTACAATGAGCAGTTCTTC. Translated: CASSHYNEQFF. This chain links TRBV7-9 with TRBJ2-1, with unresolved D. Germline lookup yields CDR1 SEHNR and CDR2 FQNEAQ (reference sequence). The CDR3 is 11 residues long. The V end lost 5 bases, the J end lost 3 bases, and 2 bases lay between the germline ends.

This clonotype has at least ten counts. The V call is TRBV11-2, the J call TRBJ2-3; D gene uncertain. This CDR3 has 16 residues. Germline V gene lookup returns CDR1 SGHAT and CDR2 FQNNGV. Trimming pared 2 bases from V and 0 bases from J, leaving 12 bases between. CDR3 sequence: CASSLFWGSSTDTQYF. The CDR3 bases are TGTGCCAGCAGCTTATTTTGGGGTTCTAGCACAGATACGCAGTATTTT.

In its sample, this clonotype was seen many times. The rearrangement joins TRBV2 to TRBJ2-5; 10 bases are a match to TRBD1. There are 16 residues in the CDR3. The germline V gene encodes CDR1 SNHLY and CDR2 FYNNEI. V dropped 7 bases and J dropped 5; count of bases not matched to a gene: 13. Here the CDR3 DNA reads TGTGCCAGCATGCGGGACAGGGGATACCCTCGGGAGACCCAGTACTTC. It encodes CASMRDRGYPRETQYF.

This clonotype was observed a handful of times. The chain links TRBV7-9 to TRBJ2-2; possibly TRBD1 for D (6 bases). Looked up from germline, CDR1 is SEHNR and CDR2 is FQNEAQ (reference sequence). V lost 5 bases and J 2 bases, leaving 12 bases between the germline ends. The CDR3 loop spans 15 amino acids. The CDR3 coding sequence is TGTGCCAGCAGCCCCACAGGGTTAAACACCGGGGAGCTGTTTTTT. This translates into CASSPTGLNTGELFF.

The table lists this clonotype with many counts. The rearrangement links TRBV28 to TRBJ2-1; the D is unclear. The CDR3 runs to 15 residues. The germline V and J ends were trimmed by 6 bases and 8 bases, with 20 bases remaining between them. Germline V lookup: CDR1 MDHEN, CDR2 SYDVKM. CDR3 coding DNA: TGTGCCAGCAGCGAGGACCCGAGAATACGGGATGAGCAGTTCTTC. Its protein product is CASSEDPRIRDEQFF.

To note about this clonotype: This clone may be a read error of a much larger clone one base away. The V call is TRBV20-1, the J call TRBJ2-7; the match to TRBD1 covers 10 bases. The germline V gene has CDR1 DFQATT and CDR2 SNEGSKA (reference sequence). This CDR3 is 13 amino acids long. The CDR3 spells CNATWTGGYEQYF. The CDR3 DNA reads TGCAATGCAACTTGGACAGGGGGGTACGAGCAGTACTTC.

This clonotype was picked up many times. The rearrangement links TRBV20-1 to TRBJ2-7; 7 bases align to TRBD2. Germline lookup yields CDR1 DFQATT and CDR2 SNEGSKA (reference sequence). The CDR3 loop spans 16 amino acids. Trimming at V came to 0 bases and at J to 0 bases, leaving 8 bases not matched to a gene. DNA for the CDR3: TGCAGTGCTAGAGATCCGGGGGGACCCGACTCCTACGAGCAGTACTTC. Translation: CSARDPGGPDSYEQYF.

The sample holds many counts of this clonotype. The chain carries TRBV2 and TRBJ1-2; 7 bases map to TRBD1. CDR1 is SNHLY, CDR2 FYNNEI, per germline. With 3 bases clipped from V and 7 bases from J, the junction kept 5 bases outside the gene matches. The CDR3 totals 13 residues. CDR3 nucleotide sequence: TGTGCCAGCAGTGAGGGCAGGGGGATTGGCTACACCTTC. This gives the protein CASSEGRGIGYTF.

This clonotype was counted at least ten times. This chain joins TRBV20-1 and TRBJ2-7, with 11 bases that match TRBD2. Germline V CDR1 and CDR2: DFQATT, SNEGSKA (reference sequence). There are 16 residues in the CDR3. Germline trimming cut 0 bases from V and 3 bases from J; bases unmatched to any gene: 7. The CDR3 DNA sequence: TGCAGTGCTAGAGATGTGGGGACTAGCGGTCACTACGAGCAGTACTTC. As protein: CSARDVGTSGHYEQYF.

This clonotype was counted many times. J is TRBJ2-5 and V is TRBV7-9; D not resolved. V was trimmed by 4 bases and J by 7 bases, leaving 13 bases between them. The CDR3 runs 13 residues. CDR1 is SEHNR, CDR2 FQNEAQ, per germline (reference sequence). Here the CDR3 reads CASSSTLWVTQYF. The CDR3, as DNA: TGTGCCAGCAGCTCCACGTTATGGGTGACCCAGTACTTC.

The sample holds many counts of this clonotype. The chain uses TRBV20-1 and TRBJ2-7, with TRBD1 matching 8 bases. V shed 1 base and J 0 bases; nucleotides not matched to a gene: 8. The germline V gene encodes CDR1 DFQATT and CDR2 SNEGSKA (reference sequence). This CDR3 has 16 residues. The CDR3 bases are TGCAGTGCTAGAGTATGGGACAGGAAGAGCTCCTACGAGCAGTACTTC. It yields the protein CSARVWDRKSSYEQYF.

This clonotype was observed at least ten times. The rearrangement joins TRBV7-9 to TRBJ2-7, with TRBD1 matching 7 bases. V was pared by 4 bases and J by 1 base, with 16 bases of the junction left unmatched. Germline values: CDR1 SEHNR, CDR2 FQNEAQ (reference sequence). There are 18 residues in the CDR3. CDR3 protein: CASSSSGWGQLLSYEQYF. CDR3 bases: TGTGCCAGCAGCTCCAGTGGGTGGGGACAGCTACTTTCCTACGAGCAGTACTTC. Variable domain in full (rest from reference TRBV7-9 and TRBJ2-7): DTGVSQNPRHKITKRGQNVTFRCDPISEHNRLYWYRQTLGQGPEFLTYFQNEAQLEKSRLLSDRFSAERPKGSFSTLEIQRTEQGDSAMYLCASSSSGWGQLLSYEQYFGPGTRLTVT.